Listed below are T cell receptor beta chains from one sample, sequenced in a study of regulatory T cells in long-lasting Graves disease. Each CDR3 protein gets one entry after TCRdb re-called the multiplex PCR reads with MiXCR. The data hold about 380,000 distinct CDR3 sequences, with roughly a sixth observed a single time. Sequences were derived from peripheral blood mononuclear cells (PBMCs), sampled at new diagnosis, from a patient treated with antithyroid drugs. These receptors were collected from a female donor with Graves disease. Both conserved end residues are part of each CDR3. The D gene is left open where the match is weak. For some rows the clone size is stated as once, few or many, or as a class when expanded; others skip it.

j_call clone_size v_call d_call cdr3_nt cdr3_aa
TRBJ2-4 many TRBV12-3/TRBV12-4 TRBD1 TGTGCCAGCAGGGCCGGGACAGGGGAAACCTTAGCCAAAAACATTCAGTACTTC CASRAGTGETLAKNIQYF
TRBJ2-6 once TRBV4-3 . TGCGCCAGCACCACCGCGGATGGGGCCAACGTCCTGACTTTC CASTTADGANVLTF
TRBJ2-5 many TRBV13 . TGTGCCAGCAGCTTCTCCCAAGAGACCCAGTACTTC CASSFSQETQYF
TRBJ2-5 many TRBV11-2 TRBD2 TGTGCCAGCAGGTTATTCTCTAGCGGGAGTACTGAGACCCAGTACTTC CASRLFSSGSTETQYF
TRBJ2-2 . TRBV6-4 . TGTGCCAGCAGTGACGGCGGCGGCACCGGGGAGCTGTTTTTT CASSDGGGTGELFF
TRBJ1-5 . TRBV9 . TGTGCCAGCAGCGTAACGGGGTCTAATCAGCCCCAGCATTTT CASSVTGSNQPQHF
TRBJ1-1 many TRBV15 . TGTGCCACCAGCAGTTTAGGGGTCCTGAACACTGAAGCTTTCTTT CATSSLGVLNTEAFF
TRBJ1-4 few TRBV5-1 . TGCGCCAGCAGCCTATGGGCAACTAATGAAAAACTGTTTTTT CASSLWATNEKLFF
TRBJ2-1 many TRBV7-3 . TGTGCCAGCAGCTCGGGGGTTTACAATGAGCAGTTCTTC CASSSGVYNEQFF
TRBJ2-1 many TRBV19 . TGTGCCAGTAGTATAGATCTAGGGCAGTTGAGCTCCTACAATGAGCAGTTCTTC CASSIDLGQLSSYNEQFF
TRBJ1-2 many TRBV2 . TGTGCCAGCATAGGGAGTGAGAATGGCTACACCTTC CASIGSENGYTF
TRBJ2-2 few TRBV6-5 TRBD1 TGTGCCAGCAGTTACTCGTCAGGGGGCGCGAACACCGGGGAGCTGTTTTTT CASSYSSGGANTGELFF
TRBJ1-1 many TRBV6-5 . TGTGCCAGCAGTTACGTGTCCGGCAGAAACGAAGCTTTCTTT CASSYVSGRNEAFF
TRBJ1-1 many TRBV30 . TGTGCCCATTCTAGGGACATAGGGTATGCTTTCTTT CAHSRDIGYAFF
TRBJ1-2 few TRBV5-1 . TGCGCCAGCAACTTGGGGGGCGATGGCTACACCTTC CASNLGGDGYTF
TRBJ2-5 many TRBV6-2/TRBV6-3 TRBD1 TGTGCCAGCAGTTTAAACTCGGGACAGAAAGAGACCCAGTACTTC CASSLNSGQKETQYF
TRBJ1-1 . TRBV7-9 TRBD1 TGTGCCAGCACCTGGCGGGACAGTCGATATGAAGCTTTCTTT CASTWRDSRYEAFF
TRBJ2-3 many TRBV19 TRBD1 TGTGCCAGTAGTACCCCTCCGTGGGACAGGGGAACAGATACGCAGTATTTT CASSTPPWDRGTDTQYF
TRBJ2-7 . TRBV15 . TGTGCCACCAGCAATCTTGACGGGAGCTCCTACGAGCAGTACTTC CATSNLDGSSYEQYF
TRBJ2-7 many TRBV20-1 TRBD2 TGCAGTGCTAAGTGGGGCGGGAGGGTTTGGCACGAGCAGTACTTC CSAKWGGRVWHEQYF
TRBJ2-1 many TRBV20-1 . TGCAGTGCTAGCCCCCAGTTCTTC CSASPQFF
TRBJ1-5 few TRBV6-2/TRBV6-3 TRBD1 TGTGCCAGCAGTGACTTCTCAGGGACAGGGAGTCAGCCCCAGCATTTT CASSDFSGTGSQPQHF
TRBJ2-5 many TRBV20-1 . TGCAGTTCCAAAAGCAGGCAGGGAGAGACCCAGTACTTC CSSKSRQGETQYF
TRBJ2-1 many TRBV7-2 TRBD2 TGTGCCAGCAGCTTAGTGCGGGGGGTATCTCTATACAATGAGCAGTTCTTC CASSLVRGVSLYNEQFF
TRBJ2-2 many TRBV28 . TGTGCCAGCAGTTTTGGGTCCGGGGCCAAGATCGGGGAGCTGTTTTTT CASSFGSGAKIGELFF
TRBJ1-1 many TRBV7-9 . TGTGCCAGCAGCTTAGGCCGGTGGCGCAACACTGAAGCTTTCTTT CASSLGRWRNTEAFF
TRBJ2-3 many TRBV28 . TGTGCCAGCAGTTTAGGGGGCATGGGGACAGATACGCAGTATTTT CASSLGGMGTDTQYF